This record covers a single TCR beta chain. Its antigen is unknown. CDR1 and CDR2 from the germline V gene are MNHEY and SVGEGT. The CDR3 spans 15 residues. V lost 4 bases, J lost 11 bases, and 13 bases stayed unmatched. Unique molecular identifiers were used in preparing the TCRbeta library. One entry per CDR3 protein results from TCRdb running MiXCR on the PCR reads. This sample has some 830,000 distinct CDR3 sequences, with 16% found just once. The record originates from a study of T-cell reconstitution after alpha-beta-depleted transplantation in children. Study-level results: Newly made T cells mostly supplied T-cell counts and diversity one year after transplant. Reports say that about two months after transplant, the alpha-beta T cells came out of several hundred graft clones that had expanded. Surviving recipient T cells and thymic progenitors accounted for the high day-60 TCRbeta diversity observed in some patients.

The sample was PBMCs, mostly from graft donor cells, taken 360 days after TCRalphabeta/CD19-depleted stem cell transplant. V and J are TRBV6-2 or TRBV6-3 and TRBJ2-4; 8 nucleotides align to TRBD2. This clonotype was obtained from a male patient aged 10 to 17 who had a stem cell transplant for acute lymphoblastic leukemia, so the T cells may come from the graft donor. DNA for the CDR3: TGTGCCAGCAGTTTCGGGAGGGAGGACTTGCCAGTTCAGTACTTC. It is translated as CASSFGREDLPVQYF.